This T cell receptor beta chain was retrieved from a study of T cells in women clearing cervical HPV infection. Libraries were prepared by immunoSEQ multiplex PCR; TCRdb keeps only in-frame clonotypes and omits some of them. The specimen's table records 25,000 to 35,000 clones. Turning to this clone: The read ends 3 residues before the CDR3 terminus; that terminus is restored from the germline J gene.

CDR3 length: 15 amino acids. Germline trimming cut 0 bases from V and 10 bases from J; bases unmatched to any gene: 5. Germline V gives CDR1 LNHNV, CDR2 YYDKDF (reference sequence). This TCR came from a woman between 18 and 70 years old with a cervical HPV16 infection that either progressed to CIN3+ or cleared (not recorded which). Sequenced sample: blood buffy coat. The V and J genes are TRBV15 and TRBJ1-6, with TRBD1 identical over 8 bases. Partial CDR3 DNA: TGTGCCACCAGCAGAGATGGACAGGGTGAATCACCC. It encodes CATSRDGQGESP. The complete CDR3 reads CATSRDGQGESPLHF.